The 15 T cell receptor beta chains in this list originate from one sample, sequenced in a study of blood T cells in healthy people across ages. A J-beta primer mix and a sample-barcoded 5' primer were used in a second PCR of roughly 7 to 12 cycles. From the 5' RACE reads, TCRdb called clonotypes with MiXCR, one entry per CDR3 protein. The repertoire has some 750,000 distinct CDR3 sequences, approximately 21% of them found once; the top ten carry less than 25%. Sequencing used blood. The receptors come from a man between 65 and 80 years old in good health.

This clonotype came up many times. The chain employs TRBV27 and TRBJ2-1; D not resolved. This CDR3 contains 15 residues. Trimming stripped 4 bases from V and 0 bases from J, with 10 bases between. Germline assignment: CDR1 MNHEY and CDR2 SMNVEV (reference sequence). The CDR3 bases are TGTGCCAGCAGTTCAACATCTTCCTCCTACAATGAGCAGTTCTTC. Protein sequence: CASSSTSSSYNEQFF.

The V and J genes are TRBV20-1 and TRBJ2-7; 8 nucleotides match TRBD2. The J call may be faulty, since TRBJ2-5 better matches the DNA end. CDR1 DFQATT and CDR2 SNEGSKA come from the germline V gene (reference sequence). This CDR3 is 15 amino acids long. The CDR3 protein is CSARTGAGGQETQYF. In DNA, the CDR3 is TGCAGTGCTAGAACCGGGGCGGGGGGCCAAGAGACCCAGTACTTC.

This clonotype appeared a few times. This chain joins TRBV27 and TRBJ2-1; 7 bases are a match to TRBD1. Germline CDR1 MNHEY, CDR2 SMNVEV (reference sequence). This CDR3 spans 13 amino acids. Unmatched junction bases numbered 11, after V lost 5 bases and J lost 13 bases. CDR3 coding DNA: TGTGCCAGCAGTCCGTTTTCCGGGACAGCCCAGTTCTTC. Translation: CASSPFSGTAQFF.

The chain recombines TRBV15 with TRBJ1-2; no firm D call. V lost 1 base and J 0 bases, leaving 6 bases between the germline ends. The CDR3 length is 14 residues. Looked up from germline, CDR1 is LNHNV and CDR2 is YYDKDF (reference sequence). As DNA, the CDR3 is TGTGCCACCAGCAGAGCGATAACTAACTATGGCTACACCTTC. It translates to CATSRAITNYGYTF.

There are a few counts of this clonotype. The V and J genes are TRBV3-1 and TRBJ2-2; 12 positions match TRBD2. The V gene's germline CDR1 is LGHDT and CDR2 YNNKEL (reference sequence). The junction had 7 bases not matched to a gene; V was cut back by 4 bases and J by 7 bases. CDR3 size: 16 residues. The CDR3: CASSLQTSGGVGELFF. CDR3 sequence (DNA): TGTGCCAGCAGCCTCCAGACTAGCGGGGGAGTCGGGGAGCTGTTTTTT.

This clonotype was seen only a few times. The genes are TRBV6-1 and TRBJ2-5; 7 nucleotides match TRBD2. The CDR3 has 14 amino acids. J was trimmed by 1 base and V by 3 bases; bases with no gene match: 2. Looked up from germline, CDR1 is MNHNS and CDR2 is SASEGT. The CDR3 DNA sequence: TGTGCCAGCAGTGATTGGACTAGCCAAGAGACCCAGTACTTC. It yields the protein CASSDWTSQETQYF.

This clonotype was seen a few times. The chain combines TRBV11-2 with TRBJ2-3; TRBD1 aligns across 7 bases. The CDR3 has 15 residues. Losses at the gene ends were 5 bases for V and 6 bases for J; bases not matched to a gene: 11. CDR1 and CDR2 (germline): SGHAT, FQNNGV. For the CDR3, the DNA is TGTGCCAGCAGCACCAGGACAGGAAAGGAGGATACGCAGTATTTT. It is translated as CASSTRTGKEDTQYF.

CDR3 region: CASSSPPPDREGYTF. In DNA form, the CDR3 reads TGTGCCAGCAGTTCCCCTCCCCCGGACAGGGAAGGCTACACCTTC. J is TRBJ1-2 and V is TRBV6-5; TRBD1 matches at 8 bases. V was clipped by 4 bases and J by 8 bases; unmatched bases: 12. Germline lookup yields CDR1 MNHEY and CDR2 SVGAGI. This CDR3 spans 15 amino acids.

The DNA of the CDR3 is TGTGCCAGCAGTTCATCCGGGAGGGGGAGTGGCTACACCTTC. This gives the protein CASSSSGRGSGYTF. This rearrangement joins TRBV6-1 to TRBJ1-2; tentatively, D is TRBD1 (6 bases). V was cut by 5 bases and J by 7 bases, with 17 bases left in between. CDR3 length: 14 residues. Germline CDR1 and CDR2: MNHNS and SASEGT.

This clonotype was counted a few times. The chain joins TRBV7-9 to TRBJ2-1; D is undetermined. Trimming stripped 5 bases from V and 1 base from J, with 12 bases between. Germline lookup yields CDR1 SEHNR and CDR2 FQNEAQ (reference sequence). This CDR3 is built from 15 residues. CDR3 in DNA: TGTGCCAGCAGCGTAACCGAACTTTCCTACAATGAGCAGTTCTTC. Its translation is CASSVTELSYNEQFF.

This clonotype showed up just once. The V call is TRBV24-1, the J call TRBJ1-1, with 9 bases aligning to TRBD1. This CDR3 region has 15 residues. The J segment lost 4 bases and the V segment lost 4 bases, leaving 6 bases of the junction unmatched. Germline-derived CDR1 and CDR2 are KGHDR and SFDVKD. The CDR3 DNA reads TGTGCCACCAGTGACCCGGGACAGGGAACCACTGAAGCTTTCTTT. Its protein product is CATSDPGQGTTEAFF.

This clonotype was detected a few times. This chain connects TRBV20-1 to TRBJ2-5, with D tentatively TRBD2 (5 bases). The V and J ends lost 6 bases and 9 bases respectively, with 26 bases between them. Germline V gene lookup returns CDR1 DFQATT and CDR2 SNEGSKA (reference sequence). The CDR3 is 15 residues long. Written as DNA, the CDR3 is TGCAGTGCCAATCCCGCGGTGGCGGGTCCAATGCCCCAGTACTTC. The encoded protein is CSANPAVAGPMPQYF.

The rearrangement uses TRBV6-4 and TRBJ1-2, with D unclear. V was cut by 2 bases and J by 2 bases, with 6 bases left in between. Germline values: CDR1 MRHNA, CDR2 SNTAGT. The CDR3 runs 13 residues. The CDR3 protein is CASSDAGNYGYTF. The CDR3 DNA reads TGTGCCAGCAGTGACGCGGGAAACTATGGCTACACCTTC.

This clonotype turned up a few times. V gene TRBV19 combines with J gene TRBJ2-1; D may be TRBD1 (5 bases). V was cut by 10 bases and J by 8 bases, with 12 bases left in between. Germline values: CDR1 LNHDA, CDR2 SQIVND (reference sequence). The CDR3 is 11 residues long. CDR3 loop: CATKQAHEQFF. The CDR3 DNA reads TGTGCCACAAAACAGGCCCATGAGCAGTTCTTC.

The chain couples TRBV7-2 to TRBJ2-1, with D possibly being TRBD2 (7 bases). This CDR3 comprises 14 residues. Germline V gene sequence: CDR1 SGHTA, CDR2 FQGNSA. Trimming stripped 1 base from V and 9 bases from J, with 13 bases between. The CDR3 region has the DNA TGTGCCAGCAGCTTAGAGCGGGACATCCCTGAGCAGTTCTTC. This encodes CASSLERDIPEQFF.